This T cell receptor (beta chain) emerged from a study of technical replicates of blood from a handful of donors. Sequencing was performed with immunoSEQ multiplex PCR; in TCRdb, only in-frame clones are kept and a portion is missing. The sample gives about 80,000 clones, approximately 94% of which show up once; about 0.37% is in the top ten. Germline V lookup: CDR1 SQVTM, CDR2 ANQGSEA. This CDR3 region has 14 residues. V lost 4 bases, J lost 4 bases, and 9 bases stayed unmatched. This clonotype was obtained from a human donor in good health. The sequencing input was T cells isolated from PBMCs. The rearrangement links TRBV29-1 to TRBJ1-1; 7 bases align to TRBD1. CDR3 in amino acids: CSVGTGSYVTEAFF. For the CDR3, the DNA is TGCAGCGTTGGGACAGGATCGTATGTCACTGAAGCTTTCTTT.